This record concerns one T cell receptor beta chain sequence. These data come from a study of blood T cell repertoires in COVID-19. Overall study: The United States, Italy and Spain supplied acute and convalescent COVID-19 samples.

Under the authors' procedure: Reference gene primer amplification gave nucleated cell count estimates. Sequenced by immunoSEQ multiplex PCR; TCRdb stores in-frame clones only, minus some. The V and J calls and clone size come from that table; D and trimming were worked out from the DNA. The sample includes roughly 380,000 clones, approximately 89% of them seen just once. Germline V gives CDR1 KGHDR, CDR2 SFDVKD. The germline V and J ends were trimmed by 2 bases and 7 bases, with 14 bases remaining between them. The CDR3 runs 15 residues. Enrollment of patients from Seattle took place during active infection, with longitudinal follow-up.

The chain is built from TRBV24-1 and TRBJ2-1; D gene ambiguous. The sequence was collected from a woman in her 40s with COVID-19, enrolled during active disease. Sequencing was done on a sample of peripheral blood. The CDR3 coding sequence is TGTGCCACCAGTGATTCAAGGAGCCCTGGGAATGAGCAGTTCTTC. It encodes CATSDSRSPGNEQFF.